This TCR beta chain came from a study of radiation and T cells in renal cell carcinoma. The study, taken as a whole, reports: From baseline, blood top tumor clonotypes peaked at 2 weeks post-radiation.

The data were produced by immunoSEQ multiplex PCR, yet TCRdb's version contains in-frame clones alone and is incomplete. This sample has approximately 120,000 clones, with around 83% found just once. Documented time point: baseline pretreatment blood. Regarding treatment: 15 Gy SBRT to primary tumor, nephrectomy 4 weeks later. The CDR3 runs to 15 residues. Germline CDR1 MNHNS, CDR2 SASEGT. The ends lost 7 bases at V and 7 bases at J; junction bases unmatched: 15. About this clone itself: Its antigen is not identified.

The chain uses TRBV6-1 and TRBJ2-7; 8 nucleotides match TRBD1. The TCR sequence derives from a woman aged 60-75 years with renal cell carcinoma. The sample consisted of blood, taken from a patient whose treatment included radiotherapy and nephrectomy. CDR3 sequence (DNA): TGTGCCAGCACCCAATTAGGACAGGGATTGAGGGAGCAGTACTTC. Amino acid sequence: CASTQLGQGLREQYF.